This T cell receptor beta chain was observed in a study of blood T cells in healthy people across ages (dated by TCRdb to between 2015 and 2016). General notes on the study: In model experiments, template switching captured roughly one uniquely barcoded TCR beta cDNA molecule for every two T cells. Two additional independent replicas of 1 million unique cDNA reads from the same blood draw were analyzed for two donors (one aged 18 to 30 and one aged 80 or older). Four age groups were formed from the donors: young (average 16 years), middle-aged (roughly 38), aged (over 55) and long-lived (around 82). To track age-related changes in TCR beta repertoire diversity, the study relied on deep sequencing normalized with unique cDNA molecular identifiers. Donors of different ages were randomly distributed across sequencing lanes to avoid experimental bias.

Libraries were prepared through 5' RACE. A second roughly 6 to 12 cycle PCR used a sample-barcoded 5' primer and a J-beta primer mix. A template-switch 5' adaptor carrying 12 random nucleotides introduced a unique molecular identifier onto each TCR beta cDNA molecule. Each sample yielded at least 3 million CDR3-containing paired-end reads. All of the RNA was converted into first-strand cDNA using the Mint cDNA synthesis kit, with a TRBC-specific oligonucleotide serving as the primer. All cDNA was treated with uracil-DNA glycosylase and then went through a first 18-cycle PCR with the universal primers M1SS and BC2_uni_R. The original methods were these. Normalization of each sample was performed by random selection of 1 million high-quality reads, each carrying a distinct molecular identifier. Reads with shared molecular identifiers were discarded instead of being binned into consensus sequences. MiTCR, set to a Q25 quality threshold and the strictest error-elimination algorithm, was used for CDR3 identification, clonotype clustering and error correction. Lower-bound total TCR beta diversity was estimated with a nonparametric unseen species model using Euler transformation. Starting from the raw public reads, TCRdb applied fastp trimming at Q25, assembled clones with MiXCR and retained in-frame beta chains. All rows with the same CDR3 protein become a single entry with the most common DNA and genes. TCRdb, not the original authors, processed these V and J calls. Here the sample has some 1.8 million distinct CDR3 sequences; about 39% occur a single time. The top ten clones comprise approximately 22% of the sample.

Systemically healthy Caucasian individuals from Russia, 39 in total and aged about 6 to 90 years, were included as donors. Each donor gave roughly 11 milliliters of peripheral blood, drawn into EDTA-treated Vacutainer tubes. PBMCs were isolated by Ficoll-Paque density-gradient centrifugation, with at least 7 million obtained per sample. Total RNA, at least 5 micrograms per sample, was extracted from PBMCs with Trizol reagent. Naive CD45RAhigh/CD27high T cell percentages were measured by flow cytometry on a PBMC aliquot from every donor. Points on this clonotype: This clone's antigen is unknown. Base-call qualities are not available, and no considerably larger clone is one nucleotide away.

Study-wide conclusions, independent of this receptor: The long-lived group showed more naive CD4+ T cells, fewer expanded clones and increased TCR diversity than the aged group, suggesting age selection. Because donor CMV infection status was unknown, age-related changes in expanded clonotypes were potentially confounded. There was a strong correlation between observed TCR beta diversity and the percentage of naive T cells measured by flow cytometry. Because profiling used bulk unsorted PBMCs, naive and antigen-experienced compartments could not be compared conclusively. As age increased, observed TCR beta diversity per million T cells dropped in a roughly linear way, and a significant reduction was already evident by age roughly 40. Estimates of total diversity from one million sequenced T cells were regarded as lower bounds and underestimates.

Material for sequencing was blood. The receptor was isolated from a human donor in good health.

CDR3 loop: CASSVGLAGGRYEQFF. Read as DNA, the sequence is TGTGCCAGCAGCGTAGGGCTAGCGGGGGGGCGGTATGAGCAGTTCTTC. This chain is built from TRBV9 and TRBJ2-1, and 12 junction bases match TRBD2. Germline trimming amounts to 0 bases on V and 8 bases on J, with 6 as the count of junction bases outside the gene matches. Per the germline V gene, SGDLS is the CDR1 and YYNGEE is the CDR2. Counted from cysteine to phenylalanine, this CDR3 has 16 amino acids. The DNA shown is the 48-base CDR3, in frame from base 1.